Listed below are T cell receptor beta chains from one sample, sequenced in a study of T cell repertoires in cytomegalovirus infection. One entry per CDR3 protein results from TCRdb running MiXCR on the reads. The sample has about 150,000 distinct CDR3 sequences, about 15% seen once. The specimen sequenced was CD8+ T cells from PBMCs. The receptors shown here come from a human donor in good health (CMV status not recorded). Some clones in this sample may be carry-over from other donors' samples. Each CDR3 is given with its conserved first and last residue. Fields, in order: clone size, D gene, J gene, V gene, CDR3 DNA, CDR3 protein. D genes are given only for firm matches. Clone size appears in some rows only: once, few, many, or a class for an expanded clone.

-,TRBD1,TRBJ1-2,TRBV6-1,TGTGCCAGCACCTCTAGGCCCGACAGGGACGGCTACACCTTC,CASTSRPDRDGYTF
few,-,TRBJ2-5,TRBV5-5,TGTGCCAGCATGCAACGGGAGACCCAGTACTTC,CASMQRETQYF
few,TRBD2,TRBJ2-7,TRBV11-2,TGTGCCAGCAGCTTAGAACTAGCGGGAGGGTCCCACGAGCAGTACTTC,CASSLELAGGSHEQYF
-,-,TRBJ1-1,TRBV7-8,TGTGCCAGCAGCTTAAGTCAGGGACTGAACACTGAAGCTTTCTTT,CASSLSQGLNTEAFF
-,-,TRBJ2-7,TRBV7-2,TGTGCCAGCAGCTCGGCCAGGGTCGGTTACGAGCAGTACTTC,CASSSARVGYEQYF
-,-,TRBJ2-1,TRBV5-6,TGTGCCAGCAGCTGGGGTCAGGGGTGGGACAATGAGCAGTTCTTC,CASSWGQGWDNEQFF
-,-,TRBJ2-1,TRBV7-2,TGTGCCAGCAGCTCCTCTCCAGTATACAATGAGCAGTTCTTC,CASSSSPVYNEQFF
many,-,TRBJ1-1,TRBV6-1,TGTGCCAGCAGCCCAGCGATGAACACTGAAGCTTTCTTT,CASSPAMNTEAFF
-,TRBD2,TRBJ2-7,TRBV27,TGTGCCAGCAGTCCCCGGGGACTAGCGGAAACCTACGAGCAGTACTTC,CASSPRGLAETYEQYF
-,-,TRBJ1-1,TRBV6-6,TGTGCCAGCAGTACCCCGGGTTACCGGAACACTGAAGCTTTCTTT,CASSTPGYRNTEAFF
-,-,TRBJ2-3,TRBV2,TGTGCCAGCAGCGATCAACCGGGCCGGGATACGCAGTATTTT,CASSDQPGRDTQYF
-,-,TRBJ2-7,TRBV2,TGTGCCAGCGCCCCCGAAGCGGAAACCTACGAGCAGTACTTC,CASAPEAETYEQYF
-,TRBD1,TRBJ1-5,TRBV7-9,TGTGCCAGCAGCTTCGGGACAGGGGGCAATCAGCCCCAGCATTTT,CASSFGTGGNQPQHF
-,-,TRBJ1-5,TRBV5-6,TGTGCCAGCAGCTCCGGGCGACAAGGGCCCCAGCATTTT,CASSSGRQGPQHF
-,-,TRBJ1-4,TRBV20-1,TGCAGTGCTAGAGTCACCGCGAACGACTCAACTAATGAAAAACTGTTTTTT,CSARVTANDSTNEKLFF
-,-,TRBJ1-5,TRBV6-2/TRBV6-3,TGTGCCAGCAGTTACTCGATTGACAGGCTAAAGCCCCAGCATTTT,CASSYSIDRLKPQHF
few,-,TRBJ1-1,TRBV14,TGTGCCAGCAGCCAAGATTTCAAGGGCATCAAGAACACTGAAGCTTTCTTT,CASSQDFKGIKNTEAFF
many,-,TRBJ2-1,TRBV7-8,TGTGCCAGCAGCTCATCGCGGACTGGGTACAATGAGCAGTTCTTC,CASSSSRTGYNEQFF
few,-,TRBJ2-3,TRBV7-3,TGTGCCAGCAGCCCCTGGGGGCGCAGCACAGATACGCAGTATTTT,CASSPWGRSTDTQYF
-,TRBD1,TRBJ2-7,TRBV29-1,TGCAGCGTTGAATTCCCGGGACAGGACTACGAGCAGTACTTC,CSVEFPGQDYEQYF
few,-,TRBJ2-5,TRBV7-2,TGTGCCAGCAGCCCGGCCTTGGGAGCTAGGTACCAAGAGACCCAGTACTTC,CASSPALGARYQETQYF
-,-,TRBJ2-5,TRBV12-3/TRBV12-4,TGTGCCAGCAGCCGCTCAGGATCGATTGGAGAGACCCAGTACTTC,CASSRSGSIGETQYF
few,-,TRBJ1-2,TRBV7-9,TGTGCCAGCAGCGCGGGACCTCATGGCTACACCTTC,CASSAGPHGYTF
-,-,TRBJ2-1,TRBV7-2,TGTGCCAGCAGCTTACCCGGGCTATACAATGAGCAGTTCTTC,CASSLPGLYNEQFF
-,TRBD2,TRBJ2-5,TRBV7-2,TGTGCCAGCAGCTTACTCCCTAGCGGGAGAAGAGAGACCCAGTACTTC,CASSLLPSGRRETQYF
-,-,TRBJ2-1,TRBV29-1,TGCAGCGTAAAGGACAGCCTTTACAATGAGCAGTTCTTC,CSVKDSLYNEQFF
-,-,TRBJ2-7,TRBV4-3,TGCGCCAGCAGCCATGGACGGGAGCAGTACTTC,CASSHGREQYF
few,-,TRBJ2-5,TRBV2,TGTGCCAGCACGAGGCAGCGAATGGAGGGACGGGAGACCCAGTACTTC,CASTRQRMEGRETQYF
few,-,TRBJ2-2,TRBV7-3,TGTGCCAGCAGCTTCCCTGTGCGAGGCCCGAACACCGGGGAGCTGTTTTTT,CASSFPVRGPNTGELFF